This is a list of T cell receptor beta chains from one sample in a study of OX40 agonist ivuxolimab in advanced cancers. This table comes from immunoSEQ multiplex PCR, and its TCRdb copy is limited to in-frame clones, with some not included. The table lists 77,000 or so clones, just under 95% of them singletons. The material sequenced was CD4+ or CD8+ T cells sorted from blood, taken in a trial of the OX40 agonist ivuxolimab. These receptor sequences come from an adult with an advanced solid tumor such as melanoma, head and neck, liver or kidney cancer. Each CDR3 is given with its conserved first and last residue. The order of the fields is J gene, V gene, clone size, D gene, CDR3 protein, CDR3 DNA. D genes are given only for firm matches. Size values are once, few and many counts, or a class for expanded clones, and some rows have none.

J: TRBJ1-3
V: TRBV18
size: .
D: TRBD1
CDR3: CASSPLGDRDGNTIYF
DNA: TGTGCCAGCTCACCACTGGGAGACAGGGATGGAAACACCATATATTTT

J: TRBJ2-1
V: TRBV7-7
size: once
D: .
CDR3: CASSPGLPGAHEQFF
DNA: TGTGCCAGCAGCCCAGGCCTTCCAGGGGCACATGAGCAGTTCTTC

J: TRBJ1-4
V: TRBV19
size: once
D: TRBD1
CDR3: CASSSRDSLYKDEKLFF
DNA: TGTGCCAGTAGTTCCCGGGACAGCCTCTATAAAGATGAAAAACTGTTTTTT

J: TRBJ2-3
V: TRBV7-9
size: few
D: .
CDR3: CASSLSGRGADTQYF
DNA: TGTGCCAGCAGCTTATCTGGCAGGGGAGCAGATACGCAGTATTTT

J: TRBJ2-7
V: TRBV7-9
size: .
D: TRBD2
CDR3: CASSLELARSYEQYF
DNA: TGTGCCAGCAGCTTAGAACTAGCGAGATCCTACGAGCAGTACTTC

J: TRBJ2-2
V: TRBV7-6
size: once
D: .
CDR3: CASSVRAEGSGELFF
DNA: TGTGCCAGCAGCGTCCGGGCCGAAGGGTCCGGGGAGCTGTTTTTT

J: TRBJ1-4
V: TRBV28
size: .
D: TRBD1
CDR3: CASSSNTGEATNEKLFF
DNA: TGTGCCAGCAGTTCCAATACAGGGGAGGCAACTAATGAAAAACTGTTTTTT

J: TRBJ2-3
V: TRBV10-3
size: .
D: TRBD2
CDR3: CASTSGGSRSPFTDTQYF
DNA: TGTGCCTCCACTAGCGGGGGGAGTCGATCCCCTTTCACAGATACGCAGTATTTT

J: TRBJ2-7
V: TRBV7-3
size: .
D: .
CDR3: CASSFPGRDYEQYF
DNA: TGTGCCAGCAGCTTCCCCGGGAGAGACTACGAGCAGTACTTC

J: TRBJ2-1
V: TRBV19
size: .
D: TRBD2
CDR3: CASSIQAGGAYNEQFF
DNA: TGTGCCAGTAGTATTCAGGCGGGAGGGGCCTACAATGAGCAGTTCTTC

J: TRBJ1-2
V: TRBV28
size: .
D: .
CDR3: CASSLDRTGYTF
DNA: TGTGCCAGCAGTTTGGACCGGACTGGCTACACCTTC

J: TRBJ1-4
V: TRBV5-1
size: .
D: TRBD1
CDR3: CASQGQGYEKLFF
DNA: TGCGCCAGCCAGGGACAGGGTTATGAAAAACTGTTTTTT

J: TRBJ1-3
V: TRBV5-4
size: .
D: .
CDR3: CASSLGGTKDGNTIYF
DNA: TGTGCCAGCAGCTTGGGGGGGACAAAGGATGGAAACACCATATATTTT

J: TRBJ2-5
V: TRBV5-3
size: .
D: .
CDR3: CARSPGHQNETQYF
DNA: TGTGCCAGAAGCCCGGGACACCAGAACGAGACCCAGTACTTC

J: TRBJ1-2
V: TRBV6-5
size: .
D: .
CDR3: CASSQGVQLHGYTF
DNA: TGTGCCAGCAGTCAAGGTGTCCAGCTACATGGCTACACCTTC

J: TRBJ1-3
V: TRBV5-1
size: .
D: .
CDR3: CASSSAGSSGNTIYF
DNA: TGCGCCAGCAGCTCGGCAGGAAGCTCTGGAAACACCATATATTTT

J: TRBJ1-1
V: TRBV27
size: .
D: TRBD1
CDR3: CASSFRQGQGVATEAFF
DNA: TGTGCCAGCAGTTTCCGACAGGGGCAAGGGGTGGCCACTGAAGCTTTCTTT

J: TRBJ2-7
V: TRBV7-2
size: .
D: .
CDR3: CASSFWGGHEQYF
DNA: TGTGCCAGCAGCTTCTGGGGAGGCCACGAGCAGTACTTC

J: TRBJ2-7
V: TRBV7-8
size: .
D: .
CDR3: CASSPSGYEQYF
DNA: TGTGCCAGCAGCCCTAGTGGCTACGAGCAGTACTTC